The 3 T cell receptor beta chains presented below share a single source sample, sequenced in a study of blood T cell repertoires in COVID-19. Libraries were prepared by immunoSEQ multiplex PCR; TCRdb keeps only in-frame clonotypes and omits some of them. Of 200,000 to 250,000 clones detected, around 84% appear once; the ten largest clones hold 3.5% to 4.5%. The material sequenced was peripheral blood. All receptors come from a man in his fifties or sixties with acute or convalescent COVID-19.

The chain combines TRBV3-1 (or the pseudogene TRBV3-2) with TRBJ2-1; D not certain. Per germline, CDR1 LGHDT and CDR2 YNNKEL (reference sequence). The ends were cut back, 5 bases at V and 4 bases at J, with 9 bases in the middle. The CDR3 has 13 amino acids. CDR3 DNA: TGTGCCAGCAGCGTGGGCAGTTACAATGAGCAGTTCTTC. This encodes CASSVGSYNEQFF.

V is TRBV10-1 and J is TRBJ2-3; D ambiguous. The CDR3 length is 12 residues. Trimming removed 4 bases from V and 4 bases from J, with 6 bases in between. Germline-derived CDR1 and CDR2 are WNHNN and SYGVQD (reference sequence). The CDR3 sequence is CASSARSDTQYF. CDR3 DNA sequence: TGCGCCAGCAGTGCGAGATCAGATACGCAGTATTTT.

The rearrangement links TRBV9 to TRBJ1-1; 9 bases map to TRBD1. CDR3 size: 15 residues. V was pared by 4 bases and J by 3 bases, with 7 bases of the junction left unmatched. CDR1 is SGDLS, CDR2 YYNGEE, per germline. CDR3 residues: CASSLSGTGYTEAFF. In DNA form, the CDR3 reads TGTGCCAGCAGCCTTTCCGGGACAGGGTACACTGAAGCTTTCTTT.